Detailed here is one TCR beta chain. These data are taken from a study of blood T cell repertoires in COVID-19. Libraries were prepared by immunoSEQ multiplex PCR; TCRdb keeps only in-frame clonotypes and omits some of them. The table includes fewer than 200,000 clones, approximately 88% detected once. The CDR3 has 14 residues. Germline V gene sequence: CDR1 SGHKS, CDR2 YYEKEE (reference sequence). Trimming removed 4 bases at V and 5 bases at J, with 13 bases between. This TCR came from a woman aged 60 to 75 who had recovered from COVID-19. The sequencing input was peripheral blood. V and J are TRBV5-5 and TRBJ1-5, with D unclear. The DNA for the CDR3 is TGTGCCAGCAGCCCCAGTACGGGTTATCAGCCCCAGCATTTT. It translates to CASSPSTGYQPQHF.